These 10 T cell receptor beta chains came from one sample sequenced in a study of cytomegalovirus exposure and HLA in healthy donors. Primers for the PCR totalled 60 Vbeta and 13 Jbeta. Profiling relied on immunoSEQ multiplex PCR, and the TCRdb table lists in-frame clones only, not all of them. The sample comprises approximately 160,000 clones, roughly four fifths of which are singletons, and 1.9% rests with the top ten. Input material: PBMCs. The receptors were sampled from a woman younger than 30 in good health and CMV-seronegative.

The V gene is TRBV7-9, the J gene TRBJ2-7, with no clear D. Trimming took off 8 bases at V and 4 bases at J, with 12 bases between the two ends. The germline V gene has CDR1 SEHNR and CDR2 FQNEAQ (reference sequence). This CDR3 is built from 12 residues. The CDR3 here is CASAMRNYEQYF. CDR3 DNA: TGTGCCAGCGCGATGAGGAATTACGAGCAGTACTTC.

Concerning this clone: Other nucleotide sequences from this sample produce the same CDR3. This chain uses TRBV11-3 with TRBJ2-1, with 7 nucleotides matching TRBD2. The V and J ends lost 6 bases and 3 bases, in that order; junction bases with no gene match: 5. CDR3 length: 14 amino acids. Germline CDR1 and CDR2: SGHNT and YENEEA. The CDR3 nucleotides are TGTGCCAGCAGTCCGGGAGGCAGCTACAATGAGCAGTTCTTC. Its protein is CASSPGGSYNEQFF. Supplemented by reference TRBV11-3 and TRBJ2-1, the full variable domain reads EAGVVQSPRYKIIEKKQPVAFWCNPISGHNTLYWYLQNLGQGPELLIRYENEEAVDDSQLPKDRFSAERLKGVDSTLKIQPAELGDSAVYLCASSPGGSYNEQFFGPGTRLTVL.

This clone was counted between two and nine times. The chain is built from TRBV5-6 and TRBJ2-1, with 15 bases matching TRBD2. In germline, CDR1 is SGHDT, CDR2 YYEEEE. CDR3 length: 19 residues. After removal of 4 bases from V and 4 bases from J, the junction contained 12 bases not matched to a gene. CDR3 bases: TGTGCCAGCAGCGGCAGGACTAGCGGGAGGGATTACCGTTACAATGAGCAGTTCTTC. This encodes CASSGRTSGRDYRYNEQFF.

The chain joins TRBV9 to TRBJ2-6; D remains unclear. CDR3 length: 19 amino acids. V was cut by 4 bases and J by 4 bases, with 24 bases left in between. The germline CDR1 and CDR2 sequences are SGDLS and YYNGEE. The chain's CDR3 is CASSTQIPGRVLGANVLTF. The CDR3 region has the DNA TGTGCCAGCAGCACCCAAATTCCGGGTCGAGTTCTGGGGGCCAACGTCCTGACTTTC.

The chain has TRBV7-9 and TRBJ2-2, with TRBD2 matching over 9 bases. The CDR3 spans 16 residues. V was clipped by 4 bases and J by 2 bases; unmatched bases: 5. Germline V gives CDR1 SEHNR, CDR2 FQNEAQ (reference sequence). The CDR3 here is CASSSPAGGNTGELFF. The CDR3 nucleotides are TGTGCCAGCAGCTCCCCAGCGGGAGGCAACACCGGGGAGCTGTTTTTT.

J is TRBJ2-5 and V is TRBV7-2; no definite D call. V was shortened by 4 bases and J by 5 bases, with 8 bases between the two germline ends. Germline V gene lookup returns CDR1 SGHTA and CDR2 FQGNSA. There are 12 residues in the CDR3. CDR3 loop: CASSSIGETQYF. CDR3 sequence (DNA): TGTGCCAGCAGCTCCATCGGGGAGACCCAGTACTTC. Based on the CDR3 plus reference TRBV7-2 and TRBJ2-5, the full variable domain is GAGVSQSPSNKVTEKGKDVELRCDPISGHTALYWYRQSLGQGLEFLIYFQGNSAPDKSGLPSDRFSAERTGGSVSTLTIQRTQQEDSAVYLCASSSIGETQYFGPGTRLLVL.

This clone was detected once. V and J are TRBV10-1 and TRBJ1-1, with 9 bases lining up with TRBD1. Germline V lookup: CDR1 WNHNN, CDR2 SYGVQD (reference sequence). J was trimmed by 0 bases and V by 5 bases; bases with no gene match: 1. The CDR3 is made up of 14 amino acids. The CDR3 here is CASSRDRVNTEAFF. CDR3 in DNA: TGCGCCAGCAGTCGGGACAGGGTGAACACTGAAGCTTTCTTT.

The chain carries TRBV5-1 and TRBJ1-5, with D possibly TRBD1 on 5 matching bases. V shed 0 bases and J shed 7 bases, with 8 bases lying between them. Per the germline V gene, CDR1 is SGHRS and CDR2 is YFSETQ. This CDR3 is built from 13 residues. CDR3 sequence (DNA): TGCGCCAGCAGCTTGGTGGGGGGGCAGCCCCAGCATTTT. It yields the protein CASSLVGGQPQHF. The whole variable domain, filled in from reference TRBV5-1 and TRBJ1-5, reads KAGVTQTPRYLIKTRGQQVTLSCSPISGHRSVSWYQQTPGQGLQFLFEYFSETQRNKGNFPGRFSGRQFSNSRSEMNVSTLELGDSALYLCASSLVGGQPQHFGDGTRLSIL.

This clone was picked up one time. The chain recombines TRBV15 with TRBJ2-1; 9 bases agree with TRBD2. CDR1 LNHNV and CDR2 YYDKDF come from the germline V gene (reference sequence). Germline trimming cut 8 bases from V and 5 bases from J; bases unmatched to any gene: 13. This CDR3 has 16 residues. CDR3: CATGSSGSPLDNEQFF. CDR3 coding DNA: TGTGCCACCGGAAGTAGCGGGAGCCCTCTTGACAATGAGCAGTTCTTC.

The chain employs TRBV5-8 and TRBJ2-7; no clear D gene. The CDR3 extends over 14 amino acids. The V gene's germline CDR1 is SGHTS and CDR2 YDEGEE. Trimming removed 2 bases at V and 2 bases at J, with 11 bases between. The CDR3 here is CASSFIQAAYEQYF. CDR3 DNA: TGTGCCAGCAGCTTTATTCAGGCCGCCTACGAGCAGTACTTC.